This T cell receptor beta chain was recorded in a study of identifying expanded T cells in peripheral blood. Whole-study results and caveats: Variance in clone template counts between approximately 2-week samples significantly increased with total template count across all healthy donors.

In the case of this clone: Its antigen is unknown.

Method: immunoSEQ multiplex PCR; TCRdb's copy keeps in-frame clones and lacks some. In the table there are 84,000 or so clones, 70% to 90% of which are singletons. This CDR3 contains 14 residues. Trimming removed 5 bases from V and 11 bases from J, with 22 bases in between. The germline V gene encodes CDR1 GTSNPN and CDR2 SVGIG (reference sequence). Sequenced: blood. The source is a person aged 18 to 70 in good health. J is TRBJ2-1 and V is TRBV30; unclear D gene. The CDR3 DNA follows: TGTGCCTGGCCCCCCTCGTTCCCCCATTGTAAGCAGTTCTTC. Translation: CAWPPSFPHCKQFF.